This T cell receptor beta chain came from a study of OX40 agonist ivuxolimab in advanced cancers. Points from the study as a whole: At doses 0.1 to 3.0 mg/kg, CD4+ and CD8+ clones expanded. Nonresponders, in some cases, also had low normalized T-cell clonal expansion.

Looked up from germline, CDR1 is MNHNS and CDR2 is SASEGT. The CDR3 has 13 residues. With 7 bases removed from V and 0 bases from J, the gap between germline ends came to 7 bases. About this clone itself: Its specificity is unknown.

The table came from immunoSEQ multiplex PCR; TCRdb's copy has only in-frame clones and leaves some out. The sample includes tens of thousands of clones, about 89% of them seen just once. The chain employs TRBV6-1 and TRBJ1-3; D is unresolved. The material was CD4+ or CD8+ T cells sorted from blood, obtained in a trial of the OX40 agonist ivuxolimab. The TCR was taken from an adult with an advanced solid tumor such as melanoma, head and neck, liver or kidney cancer. This chain's CDR3 is CASIYLSGNTIYF. The CDR3 nucleotides are TGTGCCAGCATCTACCTCTCTGGAAACACCATATATTTT.